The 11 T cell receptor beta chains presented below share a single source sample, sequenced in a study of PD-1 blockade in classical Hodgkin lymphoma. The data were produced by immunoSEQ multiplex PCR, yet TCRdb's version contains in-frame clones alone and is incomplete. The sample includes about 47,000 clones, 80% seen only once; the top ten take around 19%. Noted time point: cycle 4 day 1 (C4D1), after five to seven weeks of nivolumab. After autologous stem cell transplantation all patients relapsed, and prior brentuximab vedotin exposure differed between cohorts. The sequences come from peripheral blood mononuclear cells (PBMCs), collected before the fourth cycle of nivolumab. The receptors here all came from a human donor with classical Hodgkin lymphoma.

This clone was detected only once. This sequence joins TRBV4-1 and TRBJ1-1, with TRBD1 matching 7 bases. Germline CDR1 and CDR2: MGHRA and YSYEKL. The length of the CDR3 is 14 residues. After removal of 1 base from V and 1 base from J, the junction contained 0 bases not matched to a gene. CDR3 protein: CASSQGQGNTEAFF. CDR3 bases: TGCGCCAGCAGCCAAGGACAGGGGAACACTGAAGCTTTCTTT.

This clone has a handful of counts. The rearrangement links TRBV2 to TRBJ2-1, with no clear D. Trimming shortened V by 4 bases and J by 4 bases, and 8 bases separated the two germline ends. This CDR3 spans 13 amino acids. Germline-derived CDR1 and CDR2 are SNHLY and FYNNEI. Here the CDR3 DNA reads TGTGCCAGCAGTGTCGTGGGTTACAATGAGCAGTTCTTC. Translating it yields CASSVVGYNEQFF.

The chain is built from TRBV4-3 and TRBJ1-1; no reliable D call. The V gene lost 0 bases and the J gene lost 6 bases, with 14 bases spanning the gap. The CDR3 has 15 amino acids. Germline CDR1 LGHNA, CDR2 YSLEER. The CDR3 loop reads CASSQDTGEGSEAFF. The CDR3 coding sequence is TGCGCCAGCAGCCAAGATACGGGAGAGGGCTCTGAAGCTTTCTTT.

DNA of the CDR3: TGTGCCAGCAGTCCCGGCGGGGGGCTGGGTGGGGAGCTGTTTTTT. Amino acid sequence: CASSPGGGLGGELFF. The rearrangement joins TRBV28 to TRBJ2-2; TRBD2 matches at 8 bases. In germline, CDR1 is MDHEN, CDR2 SYDVKM. The CDR3 is 15 residues long. V was pared by 5 bases and J by 8 bases, with 10 bases of the junction left unmatched. Supplemented by reference TRBV28 and TRBJ2-2, the full variable domain reads DVKVTQSSRYLVKRTGEKVFLECVQDMDHENMFWYRQDPGLGLRLIYFSYDVKMKEKGDIPEGYSVSREKKERFSLILESASTNQTSMYLCASSPGGGLGGELFFGEGSRLTVL.

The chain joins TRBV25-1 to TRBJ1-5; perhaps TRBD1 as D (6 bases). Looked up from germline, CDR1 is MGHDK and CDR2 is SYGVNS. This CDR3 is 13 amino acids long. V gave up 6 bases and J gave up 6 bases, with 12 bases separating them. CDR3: CASRPEGGQPQHF. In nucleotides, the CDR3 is TGTGCCAGCAGGCCCGAAGGGGGTCAGCCCCAGCATTTT.

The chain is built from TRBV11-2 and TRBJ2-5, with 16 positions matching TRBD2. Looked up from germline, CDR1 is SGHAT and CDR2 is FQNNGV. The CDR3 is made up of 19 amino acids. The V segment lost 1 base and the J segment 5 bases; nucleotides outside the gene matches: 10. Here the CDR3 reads CASSLGNSGLAGGQETQYF. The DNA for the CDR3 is TGTGCCAGCAGCTTAGGCAATTCGGGACTAGCGGGAGGGCAGGAGACCCAGTACTTC.

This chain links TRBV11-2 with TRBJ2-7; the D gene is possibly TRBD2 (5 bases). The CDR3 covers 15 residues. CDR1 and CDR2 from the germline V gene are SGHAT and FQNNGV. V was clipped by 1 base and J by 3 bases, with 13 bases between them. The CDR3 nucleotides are TGTGCCAGCAGCTTAGCAGCCGGGAACCACTACGAGCAGTACTTC. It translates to CASSLAAGNHYEQYF. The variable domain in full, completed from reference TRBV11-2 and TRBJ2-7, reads EAGVAQSPRYKIIEKRQSVAFWCNPISGHATLYWYQQILGQGPKLLIQFQNNGVVDDSQLPKDRFSAERLKGVDSTLKIQPAKLEDSAVYLCASSLAAGNHYEQYFGPGTRLTVT.

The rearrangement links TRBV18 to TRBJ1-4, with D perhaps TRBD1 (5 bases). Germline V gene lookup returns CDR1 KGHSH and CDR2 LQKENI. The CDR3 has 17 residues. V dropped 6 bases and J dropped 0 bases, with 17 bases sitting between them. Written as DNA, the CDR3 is TGTGCCAGCTCCCTCCGGGACTTCCTGTCAACTAATGAAAAACTGTTTTTT. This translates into CASSLRDFLSTNEKLFF.

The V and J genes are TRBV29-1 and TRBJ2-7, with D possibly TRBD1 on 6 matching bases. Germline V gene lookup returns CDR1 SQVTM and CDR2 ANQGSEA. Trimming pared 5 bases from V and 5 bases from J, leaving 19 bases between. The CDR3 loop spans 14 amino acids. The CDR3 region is CSVHRQAEDHEQYF. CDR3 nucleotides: TGCAGCGTTCACCGACAGGCTGAGGACCACGAGCAGTACTTC.

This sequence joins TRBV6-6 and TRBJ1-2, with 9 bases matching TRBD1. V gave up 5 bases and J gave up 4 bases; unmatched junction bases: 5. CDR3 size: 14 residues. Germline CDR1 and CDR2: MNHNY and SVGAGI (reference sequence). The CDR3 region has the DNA TGTGCCAGCAGTGATACAGGGGGCGTCTATGGCTACACCTTC. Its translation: CASSDTGGVYGYTF.

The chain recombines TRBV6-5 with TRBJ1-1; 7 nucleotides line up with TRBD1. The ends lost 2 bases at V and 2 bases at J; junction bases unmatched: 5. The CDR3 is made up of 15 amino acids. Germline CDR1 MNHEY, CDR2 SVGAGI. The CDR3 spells CASSYGTALNTEAFF. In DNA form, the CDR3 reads TGTGCCAGCAGTTACGGGACAGCCCTCAACACTGAAGCTTTCTTT.